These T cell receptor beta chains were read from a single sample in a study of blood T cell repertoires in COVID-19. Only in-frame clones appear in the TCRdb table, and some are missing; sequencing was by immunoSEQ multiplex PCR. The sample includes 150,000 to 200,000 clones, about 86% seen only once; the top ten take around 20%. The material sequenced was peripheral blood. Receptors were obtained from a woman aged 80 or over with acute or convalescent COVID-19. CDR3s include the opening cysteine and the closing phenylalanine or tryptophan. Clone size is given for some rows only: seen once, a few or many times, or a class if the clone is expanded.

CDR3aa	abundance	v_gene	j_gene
CASSLSGSYNEQFF	NA	TRBV5-6	TRBJ2-1
CASSQSDSYGYTF	NA	TRBV3-1/TRBV3-2	TRBJ1-2
CASSLSWTASGNTIYF	NA	TRBV7-2	TRBJ1-3
CASSILAGQGSEQYF	once	TRBV9	TRBJ2-7
CASSQSNRWVSFGNNEQFF	NA	TRBV4-2	TRBJ2-1
CASSLSRAAEAFF	NA	TRBV27	TRBJ1-1
CASSHRTTGVKSPLHF	NA	TRBV18	TRBJ1-6
CASSVALTQYGYTF	NA	TRBV9	TRBJ1-2
CASRSQGASNQPQHF	NA	TRBV6-6	TRBJ1-5
CASSPDRGVIHYGYTF	NA	TRBV3-1/TRBV3-2	TRBJ1-2
CASSFLTEEAFF	NA	TRBV12-3/TRBV12-4	TRBJ1-1
CASSLSYSGNTIYF	NA	TRBV7-2	TRBJ1-3
CSVDLETEASFFYGYTF	NA	TRBV29-1	TRBJ1-2
CASSQETGRDTQYF	NA	TRBV4-3	TRBJ2-3
CASSLFQGYQETQYF	NA	TRBV5-8	TRBJ2-5
CASSLVDRQGVGYTF	NA	TRBV7-2	TRBJ1-2
CASSLDRGNTEAFF	few	TRBV5-6	TRBJ1-1
CASSQDGDSLGGYTF	NA	TRBV4-3	TRBJ1-2
CASSLGTGVLSGANVLTF	once	TRBV27	TRBJ2-6
CASSQDGVADTQYF	NA	TRBV4-1	TRBJ2-3
CASSLTGEYGYTF	NA	TRBV5-1	TRBJ1-2
CASSYIGDRFNYGYTF	NA	TRBV6-5	TRBJ1-2
CSVGGQGAGYGYTF	NA	TRBV29-1	TRBJ1-2
CAISRGSYTEAFF	NA	TRBV19	TRBJ1-1
CASSPGLAYPFYF	NA	TRBV28	TRBJ2-7
CAWSRDRGREETQYF	NA	TRBV30	TRBJ2-5
CASSVGSGGNTEAFF	NA	TRBV9	TRBJ1-1
CASSLVRRQGDNGYTF	few	TRBV7-9	TRBJ1-2
CASSLTRSGSGNTQYF	NA	TRBV27	TRBJ2-3
CASSEGTGGSPLHF	once	TRBV10-2	TRBJ1-6
CASTTGSLTQQYF	NA	TRBV28	TRBJ2-7
CATSPGTAPEKLFF	NA	TRBV24-1	TRBJ1-4
CASSNAGTDSYGYTF	NA	TRBV5-4	TRBJ1-2
CASSPPSGQGPYNEQFF	NA	TRBV18	TRBJ2-1
CASSRTGGTDTQYF	NA	TRBV5-1	TRBJ2-3
CASSFSGGGYTEAFF	NA	TRBV7-9	TRBJ1-1
CASSFGLDYEQYF	NA	TRBV2	TRBJ2-7
CASRVTGYTGELFF	NA	TRBV6-5	TRBJ2-2
CASSQLAGGPYGNEQFF	NA	TRBV4-3	TRBJ2-1
CASSRSPGQFYEQYF	NA	TRBV5-4	TRBJ2-7
CATSRDLREGGETQYF	once	TRBV15	TRBJ2-5
CASVRTGLINYGYTF	NA	TRBV23-1	TRBJ1-2
CASSESNRGSYEQYF	NA	TRBV10-2	TRBJ2-7
CASSVRGGVYEQYF	NA	TRBV27	TRBJ2-7
CASSKSLNTGELFF	few	TRBV19	TRBJ2-2